This T cell receptor beta chain originates from a study of T cells in localized non-small cell lung cancer. General observations from the study: Uninvolved adjacent lung had the highest recorded T cell clonality, with tumor below it. In adjacent lung, a median around 57 of the top 100 tumor clones were found. Longer overall survival was linked to higher blood T cell density. The study sequenced only one region of the tumor. As a result, intratumor heterogeneity could not be excluded and remains possible.

On this clone itself: Its specificity is unknown.

The data were produced by immunoSEQ multiplex PCR, yet TCRdb's version contains in-frame clones alone and is incomplete. The sample has approximately 2,600 clones, over 25% seen once. V was pared by 2 bases and J by 4 bases, with 9 bases of the junction left unmatched. Germline V CDR1 and CDR2: SGHNT, YENEEA. The CDR3 covers 16 residues. The sample was lung tumor tissue, taken before any cancer treatment. This chain joins TRBV11-3 and TRBJ2-5; TRBD2 aligns across 8 bases. The receptor was derived from a woman between 35 and 70 years old with stage III lung adenocarcinoma. CDR3 sequence: CASSLSLAGNTETQYF. DNA for the CDR3: TGTGCCAGCAGCTTATCGCTAGCGGGTAATACAGAGACCCAGTACTTC.